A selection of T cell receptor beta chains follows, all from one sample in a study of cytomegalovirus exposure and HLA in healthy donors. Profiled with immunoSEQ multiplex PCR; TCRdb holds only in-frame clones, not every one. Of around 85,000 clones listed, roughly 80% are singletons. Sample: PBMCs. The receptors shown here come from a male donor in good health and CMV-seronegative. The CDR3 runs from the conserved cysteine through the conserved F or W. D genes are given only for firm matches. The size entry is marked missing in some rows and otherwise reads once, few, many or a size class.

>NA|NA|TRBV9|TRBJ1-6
TGTGCCAGCAGCGCCGGGGGGGGTATGGGTTCACCCCTCAACTTT
CASSAGGGMGSPLNF
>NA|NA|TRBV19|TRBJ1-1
TGTGCCAGTAGTTCCCAGGGGAACACTGAAGCTTTCTTT
CASSSQGNTEAFF
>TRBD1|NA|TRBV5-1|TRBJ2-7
TGCGCCAGCAGCTCAACCGGGACAGAGAAGGGCGAGCAGTACTTC
CASSSTGTEKGEQYF
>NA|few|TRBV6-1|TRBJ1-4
TGTGCCAGCAGTAGGAGTCAGGGGACTAATGAAAAACTGTTTTTT
CASSRSQGTNEKLFF
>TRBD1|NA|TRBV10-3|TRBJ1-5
TGTGCCATCAGTGAGGGGACAGGGGGTCAGCCCCAGCATTTT
CAISEGTGGQPQHF
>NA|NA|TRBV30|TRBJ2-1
TGTGCCTGGAGGTTAGCCGGGAGAAATTACAATGAGCAGTTCTTC
CAWRLAGRNYNEQFF
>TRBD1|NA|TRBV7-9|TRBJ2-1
TGTTCCAGCAGCCCCGGGACAGGGAGATACAATGAGCAGTTCTTC
CSSSPGTGRYNEQFF
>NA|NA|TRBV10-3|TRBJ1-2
TGTGCCATACAGTGGGGACACGAGGGCTATGGCTACCCCTTC
CAIQWGHEGYGYPF
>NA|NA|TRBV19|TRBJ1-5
TGTGCCAGTAGTACTAGTCCCCTTAGCAATCAGCCCCAGCATTTT
CASSTSPLSNQPQHF
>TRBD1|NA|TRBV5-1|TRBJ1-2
TGCGCCAGCAGCCCAACAGGGGGTGACTATGGCTACACTTTC
CASSPTGGDYGYTF
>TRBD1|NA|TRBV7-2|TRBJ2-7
TGTGCCAGCAGCTTAGGGACAGGGGGCATGTACGAGCAGTACTTC
CASSLGTGGMYEQYF
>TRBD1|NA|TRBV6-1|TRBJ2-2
TGTGCCAGCAGTGAAGTACAGGGGCGCGGGACCGGGGAGCTGTTTTTT
CASSEVQGRGTGELFF
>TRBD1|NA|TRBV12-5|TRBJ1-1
TGTGCTAGTGCGGGACAGGGGTTTGGTGAAGCTTTCTTT
CASAGQGFGEAFF
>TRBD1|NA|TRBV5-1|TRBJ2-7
TGCGCCAGCGGCCCCGACAGGGCCTTCGGCGAGCAGTACTTC
CASGPDRAFGEQYF
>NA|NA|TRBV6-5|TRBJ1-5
TGTGCCAGCGCCTCCGGGGAATATAGCAATCAGCCCCAGCATTTT
CASASGEYSNQPQHF
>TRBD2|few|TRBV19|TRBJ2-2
TGTGCCAGTAGTATGAGGGCTAGCGGGAGACTCGACACCGGGGAGCTGTTTTTT
CASSMRASGRLDTGELFF
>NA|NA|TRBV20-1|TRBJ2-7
TGCAGTGCTGCCCACAGGGACGAGCAGTACTTC
CSAAHRDEQYF
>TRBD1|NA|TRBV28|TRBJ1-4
TGTGCCAGCAGTTTACTCGGGACAGGGAATGAAAAACTGTTTTTT
CASSLLGTGNEKLFF
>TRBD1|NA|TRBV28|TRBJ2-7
TGTGCCAGCAGGCCCCTCAGGGGGATCGGCCAGTACTTC
CASRPLRGIGQYF
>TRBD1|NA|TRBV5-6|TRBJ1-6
TGTGCCAGCAGCTTGGGTTTCCGGGACAGAAACTATAATTCACCCCTCCACTTT
CASSLGFRDRNYNSPLHF
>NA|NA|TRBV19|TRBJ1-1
TGTGCCAGTACCCAATCAGGGGTGTGGAGGAACACTGAAGCTTTCTTT
CASTQSGVWRNTEAFF
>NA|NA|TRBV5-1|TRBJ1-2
TGCGCCAGCAGCTTGGAAGGCCTAGATAACTATGGCTACCCCTTC
CASSLEGLDNYGYPF
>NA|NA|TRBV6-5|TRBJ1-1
TGTGCCAGCAGTTACTTAGATAGGAACACTGAAGCTTTCTTT
CASSYLDRNTEAFF
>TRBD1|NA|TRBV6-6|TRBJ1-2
TGTGCCAGCAGTTCCACGGGACAGTCCTATGGCTACACCTTC
CASSSTGQSYGYTF
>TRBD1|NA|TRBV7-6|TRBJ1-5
TGTGCCAGCAGCAAACAGGGGGATGGCAATCAGCCCCAGAATTTT
CASSKQGDGNQPQNF
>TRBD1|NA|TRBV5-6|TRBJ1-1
TGTGCCAGCAGCGGAAGACAGGGGATGAACACTGAAGCTTTCTTT
CASSGRQGMNTEAFF
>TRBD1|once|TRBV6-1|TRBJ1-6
TGTGCCACCATCCGAGACAGGGGGCAATCACCCCTCCACTTT
CATIRDRGQSPLHF
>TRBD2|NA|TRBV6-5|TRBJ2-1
TGTGCCAGCAACCGAGCGGGAGGGGTAAATGAGCAGTTCTTC
CASNRAGGVNEQFF
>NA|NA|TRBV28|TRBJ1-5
TGTGCCATCTTAGGCAGGGCCAATCAGCCCCAGCATTTT
CAILGRANQPQHF
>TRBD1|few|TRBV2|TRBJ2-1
TGTGCCAGCAGTGAAGGGACAGGGGGGGTCAATGAGCAGTTCTTC
CASSEGTGGVNEQFF
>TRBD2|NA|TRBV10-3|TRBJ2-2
TGTGCCATCAGCCCCCCGACTAGCGGGGGGAAGAACACCGGGGAGCTGTTTTTT
CAISPPTSGGKNTGELFF
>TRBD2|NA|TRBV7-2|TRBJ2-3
TGTGCCAGCAGCTTATATAGGACCTCCGGGGGAGGGGCAGATACGCAGTATTTT
CASSLYRTSGGGADTQYF
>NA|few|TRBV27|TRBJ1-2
TGTGCCAGCAGTTTATCCTTGATGGGCAGGGGCTATGGCTACACCTTC
CASSLSLMGRGYGYTF
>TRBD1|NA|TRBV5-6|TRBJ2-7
TGTGCCAGCAGCCCTTTGACAGGGGGTTGGGGGGAGCAGTACTTC
CASSPLTGGWGEQYF
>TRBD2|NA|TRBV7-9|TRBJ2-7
TGTTCCAGCAGCTTATTCCGGGGGGGCGTTTTCCACGAGCAGTACTTC
CSSSLFRGGVFHEQYF
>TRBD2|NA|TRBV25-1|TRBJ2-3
TGTGCCAGCAGTGACAACAAGCGGGGGGCGGGGGATACGCAGTATTTT
CASSDNKRGAGDTQYF
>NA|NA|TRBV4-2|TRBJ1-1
TGTGCCAGCAGCCAAGATTATTCCGGGGGGAGCACTGAAGCTTTCTTT
CASSQDYSGGSTEAFF
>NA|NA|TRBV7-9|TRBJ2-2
TGTGCCAGCAGCTTCAACAGGGCCGGGGAGCTGTTTTTT
CASSFNRAGELFF
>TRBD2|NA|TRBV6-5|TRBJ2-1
TGTGCCAGCAGTTCTCGACTAGCGGGAATCTACAATGAGCAGTTCTTC
CASSSRLAGIYNEQFF
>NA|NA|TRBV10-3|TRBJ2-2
TGTGCCATCACCCAGGCCACCGGGGAGCTGTTTTTT
CAITQATGELFF
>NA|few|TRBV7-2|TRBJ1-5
TGTGCCAGCAGCTTAGCGGGGGGTTATAGCAATCAGCCCCAGCATTTT
CASSLAGGYSNQPQHF
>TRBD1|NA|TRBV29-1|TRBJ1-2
TGCAGCGTTTTTTGGGGACAGGGTGGTGGCTACCCCTTC
CSVFWGQGGGYPF
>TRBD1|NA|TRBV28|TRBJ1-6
TGTGCCAGCAGAACTGGGACAGGGGTTGCACCCCTCCACTTT
CASRTGTGVAPLHF
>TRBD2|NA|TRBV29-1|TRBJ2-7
TGCAGCGCAGTAGCGGGAGAATCCTACGAGCAGTACTTC
CSAVAGESYEQYF
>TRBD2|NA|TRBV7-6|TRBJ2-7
TGTGCCAGCAGCTTAGGGGCTAGGCGGGAGAACGAGCAGTACTTC
CASSLGARRENEQYF
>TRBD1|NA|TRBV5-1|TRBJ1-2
TGCGCCAGCAGCTCGGGACAGAGCCTTCACTATGGCTACACCTTC
CASSSGQSLHYGYTF
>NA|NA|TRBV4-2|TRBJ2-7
TGTGCCAGCAGCCAAGAAGGGGGGGTTGTTTCCTACGAGCAGTACTTC
CASSQEGGVVSYEQYF
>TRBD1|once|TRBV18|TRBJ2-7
TGTGCCAGCTCACCTAGAGGGGGCGGCGACGAGCAGTACTTC
CASSPRGGGDEQYF
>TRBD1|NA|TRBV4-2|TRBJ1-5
TGTGCCAGCAGCCAAGATGTCCCGGGACAGAGAAATCAGCCCCAGCATTTT
CASSQDVPGQRNQPQHF
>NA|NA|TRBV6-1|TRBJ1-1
TGTGCCAGCAGGGTACTCACGGAAGCTTTCTTT
CASRVLTEAFF